The next 26 T cell receptor beta chains were all read from a single sample in a study of T cell changes during pregnancy in multiple sclerosis. The repertoire was sequenced with immunoSEQ multiplex PCR; TCRdb's copy has only in-frame clones and lacks some. Here the sample spans about 52,000 clones, approximately 92% being singletons. The material sequenced was CD4+ T cells from peripheral blood mononuclear cells, taken in the third trimester of pregnancy. Receptors were obtained from a female donor with multiple sclerosis, enrolled in a pregnancy study.

The chain uses TRBV14 and TRBJ1-1, with a tentative D call TRBD1 (6 bases). This CDR3 contains 17 residues. V was shortened by 0 bases and J by 1 base, with 15 bases between the two germline ends. The germline CDR1 and CDR2 sequences are SGHDN and FVKESK. In DNA form, the CDR3 reads TGTGCCAGCAGCCAAGATCACAGGGTAGGGAGGAACACTGAAGCTTTCTTT. As protein: CASSQDHRVGRNTEAFF.

This clone was counted between two and nine times. V is TRBV7-2 and J is TRBJ2-1, with 10 bases matching TRBD2. Germline CDR1 is SGHTA and CDR2 is FQGNSA. This CDR3 has 14 residues. The ends lost 5 bases at V and 7 bases at J; junction bases unmatched: 5. The CDR3 region has the DNA TGTGCCAGCAGCAGCGGGGGGGCGGTAAATGAGCAGTTCTTC. Its translation: CASSSGGAVNEQFF.

The CDR3 spells CASTVDRAHGDTEAFF. DNA for the CDR3: TGTGCCAGCACCGTCGACAGGGCCCACGGGGACACTGAAGCTTTCTTT. The rearrangement uses TRBV7-8 and TRBJ1-1; 7 bases line up with TRBD1. CDR1 is SGHVS, CDR2 FQNEAQ, per germline. V trimming: 7 bases; J trimming: 3 bases; junction bases outside the gene matches: 14. The CDR3 has 16 amino acids.

This clone is a singleton in its sample. The chain has TRBV19 and TRBJ2-3; D not certain. The CDR3 totals 14 residues. Deletions cut 4 bases from V and 5 bases from J, with 13 bases between. Germline V gene data show CDR1 as LNHDA and CDR2 as SQIVND (reference sequence). CDR3 DNA sequence: TGTGCCAGTAGTAGAAAGAGTTCGGGAGATACGCAGTATTTT. Translating it yields CASSRKSSGDTQYF.

The J gene is TRBJ1-2, the V gene TRBV7-8; D is unresolved. Germline V gene data show CDR1 as SGHVS and CDR2 as FQNEAQ. V dropped 4 bases and J dropped 0 bases, with 9 bases sitting between them. The length of the CDR3 is 14 residues. The CDR3 nucleotides are TGTGCCAGCAGCTCCGAAGAGACTAACTATGGCTACACCTTC. Protein: CASSSEETNYGYTF. Variable domain in full (rest from reference TRBV7-8 and TRBJ1-2): GAGVSQSPRYKVAKRGQDVALRCDPISGHVSLFWYQQALGQGPEFLTYFQNEAQLDKSGLPSDRFFAERPEGSVSTLKIQRTQQEDSAVYLCASSSEETNYGYTFGSGTRLTVV.

Only one count was recorded for this clone. This sequence joins TRBV7-8 and TRBJ1-5, with a tentative D call TRBD1 (6 bases). This CDR3 is 14 amino acids long. Germline CDR1 SGHVS, CDR2 FQNEAQ. Trimming stripped 4 bases from V and 1 base from J, with 8 bases between. The CDR3 nucleotides are TGTGCCAGCAGCTATCAGGGGAGCAATCAGCCCCAGCATTTT. Translated, it gives CASSYQGSNQPQHF.

The chain couples TRBV5-4 to TRBJ1-2; D not certain. Per germline, CDR1 SGHNT and CDR2 YYREEE (reference sequence). The CDR3 length is 15 residues. With 2 bases removed from V and 4 bases from J, the gap between germline ends came to 15 bases. CDR3 amino acids: CASSLPHLLGYGYTF. CDR3 DNA: TGTGCCAGCAGCTTACCTCACCTCCTCGGCTATGGCTACACCTTC.

V gene TRBV18 combines with J gene TRBJ1-2, with 10 bases lining up with TRBD1. Germline values: CDR1 KGHSH, CDR2 LQKENI. V dropped 2 bases and J dropped 7; count of bases not matched to a gene: 7. The CDR3 consists of 15 residues. The CDR3 region has the DNA TGTGCCAGCTCACCAACTGGACAGGGGGATTTTGGCTACACCTTC. As protein: CASSPTGQGDFGYTF.

The chain uses TRBV7-2 and TRBJ1-4; D is possibly TRBD1 (6 bases). The V end lost 0 bases, the J end lost 4 bases, and 9 bases lay between the germline ends. Per the germline V gene, CDR1 is SGHTA and CDR2 is FQGNSA. CDR3 length equals 15 residues. CDR3 residues: CASSLATGYNEKLFF. CDR3 coding DNA: TGTGCCAGCAGCTTAGCCACAGGGTATAATGAAAAACTGTTTTTT.

This sequence joins TRBV6-1 and TRBJ1-2, with TRBD1 identical over 8 bases. Germline CDR1 and CDR2: MNHNS and SASEGT. The CDR3 sequence is 15 residues long. With V trimmed by 5 bases and J by 8 bases, 13 bases remained unmatched. The CDR3 sequence is CASSQHPGGAGGYTF. CDR3 nucleotide sequence: TGTGCCAGCAGTCAACACCCAGGGGGCGCGGGGGGCTACACCTTC.

The chain's CDR3 is CASSLNRGTDTQYF. In DNA form, the CDR3 reads TGTGCCAGCAGCTTAAACAGGGGCACAGATACGCAGTATTTT. This chain uses TRBV11-2 with TRBJ2-3; a weak D match, TRBD1 (6 bases). Germline loops: CDR1 SGHAT, CDR2 FQNNGV. Trimming took off 2 bases at V and 1 base at J, with 7 bases between the two ends. The CDR3 totals 14 residues.

This rearrangement joins TRBV5-1 to TRBJ2-3; D uncertain. The ends were cut back, 4 bases at V and 1 base at J, with 10 bases in the middle. This CDR3 has 14 amino acids. Germline V gene sequence: CDR1 SGHRS, CDR2 YFSETQ. CDR3 in amino acids: CASSPLGGTDTQYF. The CDR3 coding sequence is TGCGCCAGCAGCCCCCTCGGAGGCACAGATACGCAGTATTTT. The entire variable domain, with the rest obtained from reference TRBV5-1 and TRBJ2-3, is as follows: KAGVTQTPRYLIKTRGQQVTLSCSPISGHRSVSWYQQTPGQGLQFLFEYFSETQRNKGNFPGRFSGRQFSNSRSEMNVSTLELGDSALYLCASSPLGGTDTQYFGPGTRLTVL.

This clone was seen just once. The chain employs TRBV21-1 and TRBJ1-2; the DNA was not used to check the table's D call, TRBD1. TRBV21-1 is marked as a pseudogene. The length of the CDR3 is 15 residues. CDR3 nucleotides: TGTGCCCAGAACCACCCTGGACAGGGAGACTATGGCTACACCTTC. Translating gives CAQNHPGQGDYGYTF.

The rearrangement joins TRBV19 to TRBJ1-4; D uncertain. CDR1 is LNHDA and CDR2 is SQIVND in the germline V gene (reference sequence). Between the trimmed V and J ends, which lost 2 bases and 8 bases, there was a span of 12 bases. The CDR3 runs to 14 residues. CDR3 DNA: TGTGCCAGTAGTATATTAGCAGCTCGCGAAAAACTGTTTTTT. This translates into CASSILAAREKLFF.

The chain has TRBV19 and TRBJ1-2; D is possibly TRBD1 (5 bases). Trimming left V 11 bases short and J 8 bases short, with 18 bases between. CDR3 length equals 12 residues. CDR1 and CDR2 (germline): LNHDA, SQIVND (reference sequence). In DNA form, the CDR3 reads TGTGCCGCGTCTCAGGGTAATTACGGCTACACCTTC. Amino acid sequence: CAASQGNYGYTF.

V gene TRBV7-6 combines with J gene TRBJ2-2; weak D call: TRBD2 (6 bases). There are 17 residues in the CDR3. Germline CDR1 and CDR2: SGHVS and FNYEAQ. V was pared by 0 bases and J by 7 bases, with 18 bases between. The CDR3 nucleotides are TGTGCCAGCAGCTTAGCGGGAGGCGCTAGCTGGGGCGGGGAGCTGTTTTTT. It is translated as CASSLAGGASWGGELFF. The full variable domain, rest sourced from reference TRBV7-6 and TRBJ2-2, is GAGVSQSPRYKVTKRGQDVALRCDPISGHVSLYWYRQALGQGPEFLTYFNYEAQQDKSGLPNDRFSAERPEGSISTLTIQRTEQRDSAMYRCASSLAGGASWGGELFFGEGSRLTVL.

In the case of this clone: The sample carries other DNA sequences with the same CDR3. The rearrangement joins TRBV6-5 to TRBJ2-7, with a weak D call TRBD1 (5 bases). This CDR3 is 12 amino acids long. Trimming took 7 bases from V and 2 from J, leaving 9 bases between them. The germline gives CDR1 MNHEY, CDR2 SVGAGI. The CDR3 coding sequence is TGTGCCAGCATTGGCAGGGCCTACGAGCAGTACTTC. It yields the protein CASIGRAYEQYF.

This chain joins TRBV5-1 and TRBJ2-7, with TRBD1 matching 7 bases. This CDR3 has 15 residues. Germline assignment: CDR1 SGHRS and CDR2 YFSETQ. Losses at the gene ends were 2 bases for V and 5 bases for J; bases not matched to a gene: 10. CDR3 amino acids: CASSLDGTDGDEQYF. The DNA for the CDR3 is TGCGCCAGCAGCTTAGATGGGACAGACGGCGACGAGCAGTACTTC.

This chain links TRBV11-3 with TRBJ2-7, with D perhaps TRBD1 (6 bases). V gave up 1 base and J gave up 2 bases, with 9 bases separating them. The CDR3 loop spans 14 amino acids. Germline CDR1 SGHNT, CDR2 YENEEA. CDR3 nucleotide sequence: TGTGCCAGCAGCTTAGGAGAGGGGGCCTACGAGCAGTACTTC. Protein sequence: CASSLGEGAYEQYF.

The chain is built from TRBV6-1 and TRBJ2-7, with D possibly matching TRBD1 (5 bases). CDR1 and CDR2 (germline): MNHNS, SASEGT. The V gene lost 3 bases and the J gene lost 1 base, with 16 bases spanning the gap. There are 16 residues in the CDR3. CDR3 coding DNA: TGTGCCAGCAGTGATATTGCCAGGGAAAGGTCCTACGAGCAGTACTTC. This encodes CASSDIARERSYEQYF.

The chain links TRBV7-3 to TRBJ1-1; unclear D gene. This CDR3 comprises 15 residues. The V and J ends lost 0 bases and 2 bases respectively, with 10 bases between them. Germline CDR1 reads SGHTA; CDR2 reads FQGTGA. DNA of the CDR3: TGTGCCAGCAGCTTAACGGCACGGAGTAACACTGAAGCTTTCTTT. Encoded protein: CASSLTARSNTEAFF.

The J gene is TRBJ2-1, the V gene TRBV6-1; D possibly corresponds to TRBD1 (6 bases). This CDR3 has 12 amino acids. Germline CDR1 reads MNHNS; CDR2 reads SASEGT. V shed 8 bases and J shed 4 bases, with 9 bases lying between them. The CDR3 spells CASGGQYNEQFF. CDR3 nucleotide sequence: TGTGCCAGCGGAGGACAGTACAATGAGCAGTTCTTC.

This rearrangement joins TRBV7-8 to TRBJ2-5; tentatively, D is TRBD2 (5 bases). From germline, CDR1 is SGHVS and CDR2 FQNEAQ. The CDR3 covers 12 residues. The V and J ends lost 7 bases and 3 bases respectively, with 9 bases between them. CDR3 sequence reads: CASTGIEETQYF. The CDR3 DNA reads TGTGCCAGCACCGGGATAGAAGAGACCCAGTACTTC.

The chain joins TRBV5-4 to TRBJ1-2; 8 bases are a match to TRBD1. The length of the CDR3 is 15 residues. The germline V gene encodes CDR1 SGHNT and CDR2 YYREEE (reference sequence). The ends lost 0 bases at V and 3 bases at J; junction bases unmatched: 4. CDR3 loop: CASSLARQGHYGYTF. CDR3 nucleotide sequence: TGTGCCAGCAGCTTGGCCCGACAGGGGCACTATGGCTACACCTTC.

The rearrangement links TRBV11-2 to TRBJ2-3, with TRBD1 identical over 10 bases. This CDR3 contains 14 residues. V dropped 3 bases and J dropped 6; count of bases not matched to a gene: 3. The germline gives CDR1 SGHAT, CDR2 FQNNGV. DNA of the CDR3: TGTGCCAGCAGCTTCGACAGGGGGCCGGATACGCAGTATTTT. This gives the protein CASSFDRGPDTQYF.

The V and J genes are TRBV10-3 and TRBJ1-6; maybe TRBD1 (5 bases). The CDR3 contains 15 residues. Germline values: CDR1 ENHRY, CDR2 SYGVKD. V was pared by 5 bases and J by 9 bases, with 17 bases between. Written as DNA, the CDR3 is TGTGCCATCAGTCCGGGGGATGCTAGTCGTTCACCCCTCCACTTT. It is translated as CAISPGDASRSPLHF.